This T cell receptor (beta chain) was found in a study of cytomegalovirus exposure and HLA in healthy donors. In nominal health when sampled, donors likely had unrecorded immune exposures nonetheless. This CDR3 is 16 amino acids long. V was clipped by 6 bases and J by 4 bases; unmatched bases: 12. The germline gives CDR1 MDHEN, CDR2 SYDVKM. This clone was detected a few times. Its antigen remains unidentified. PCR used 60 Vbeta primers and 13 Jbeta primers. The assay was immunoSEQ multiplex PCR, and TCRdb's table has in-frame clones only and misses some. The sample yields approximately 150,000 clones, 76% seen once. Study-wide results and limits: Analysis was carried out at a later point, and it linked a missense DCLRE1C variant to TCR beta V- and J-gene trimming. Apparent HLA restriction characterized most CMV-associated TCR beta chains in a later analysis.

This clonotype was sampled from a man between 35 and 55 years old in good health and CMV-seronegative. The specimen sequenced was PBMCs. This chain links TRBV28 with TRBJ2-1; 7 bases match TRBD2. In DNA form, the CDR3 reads TGTGCCAGCAGCTCCCATGGCGGGAGTCCGTACAATGAGCAGTTCTTC. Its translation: CASSSHGGSPYNEQFF. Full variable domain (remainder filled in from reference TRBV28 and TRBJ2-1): DVKVTQSSRYLVKRTGEKVFLECVQDMDHENMFWYRQDPGLGLRLIYFSYDVKMKEKGDIPEGYSVSREKKERFSLILESASTNQTSMYLCASSSHGGSPYNEQFFGPGTRLTVL.